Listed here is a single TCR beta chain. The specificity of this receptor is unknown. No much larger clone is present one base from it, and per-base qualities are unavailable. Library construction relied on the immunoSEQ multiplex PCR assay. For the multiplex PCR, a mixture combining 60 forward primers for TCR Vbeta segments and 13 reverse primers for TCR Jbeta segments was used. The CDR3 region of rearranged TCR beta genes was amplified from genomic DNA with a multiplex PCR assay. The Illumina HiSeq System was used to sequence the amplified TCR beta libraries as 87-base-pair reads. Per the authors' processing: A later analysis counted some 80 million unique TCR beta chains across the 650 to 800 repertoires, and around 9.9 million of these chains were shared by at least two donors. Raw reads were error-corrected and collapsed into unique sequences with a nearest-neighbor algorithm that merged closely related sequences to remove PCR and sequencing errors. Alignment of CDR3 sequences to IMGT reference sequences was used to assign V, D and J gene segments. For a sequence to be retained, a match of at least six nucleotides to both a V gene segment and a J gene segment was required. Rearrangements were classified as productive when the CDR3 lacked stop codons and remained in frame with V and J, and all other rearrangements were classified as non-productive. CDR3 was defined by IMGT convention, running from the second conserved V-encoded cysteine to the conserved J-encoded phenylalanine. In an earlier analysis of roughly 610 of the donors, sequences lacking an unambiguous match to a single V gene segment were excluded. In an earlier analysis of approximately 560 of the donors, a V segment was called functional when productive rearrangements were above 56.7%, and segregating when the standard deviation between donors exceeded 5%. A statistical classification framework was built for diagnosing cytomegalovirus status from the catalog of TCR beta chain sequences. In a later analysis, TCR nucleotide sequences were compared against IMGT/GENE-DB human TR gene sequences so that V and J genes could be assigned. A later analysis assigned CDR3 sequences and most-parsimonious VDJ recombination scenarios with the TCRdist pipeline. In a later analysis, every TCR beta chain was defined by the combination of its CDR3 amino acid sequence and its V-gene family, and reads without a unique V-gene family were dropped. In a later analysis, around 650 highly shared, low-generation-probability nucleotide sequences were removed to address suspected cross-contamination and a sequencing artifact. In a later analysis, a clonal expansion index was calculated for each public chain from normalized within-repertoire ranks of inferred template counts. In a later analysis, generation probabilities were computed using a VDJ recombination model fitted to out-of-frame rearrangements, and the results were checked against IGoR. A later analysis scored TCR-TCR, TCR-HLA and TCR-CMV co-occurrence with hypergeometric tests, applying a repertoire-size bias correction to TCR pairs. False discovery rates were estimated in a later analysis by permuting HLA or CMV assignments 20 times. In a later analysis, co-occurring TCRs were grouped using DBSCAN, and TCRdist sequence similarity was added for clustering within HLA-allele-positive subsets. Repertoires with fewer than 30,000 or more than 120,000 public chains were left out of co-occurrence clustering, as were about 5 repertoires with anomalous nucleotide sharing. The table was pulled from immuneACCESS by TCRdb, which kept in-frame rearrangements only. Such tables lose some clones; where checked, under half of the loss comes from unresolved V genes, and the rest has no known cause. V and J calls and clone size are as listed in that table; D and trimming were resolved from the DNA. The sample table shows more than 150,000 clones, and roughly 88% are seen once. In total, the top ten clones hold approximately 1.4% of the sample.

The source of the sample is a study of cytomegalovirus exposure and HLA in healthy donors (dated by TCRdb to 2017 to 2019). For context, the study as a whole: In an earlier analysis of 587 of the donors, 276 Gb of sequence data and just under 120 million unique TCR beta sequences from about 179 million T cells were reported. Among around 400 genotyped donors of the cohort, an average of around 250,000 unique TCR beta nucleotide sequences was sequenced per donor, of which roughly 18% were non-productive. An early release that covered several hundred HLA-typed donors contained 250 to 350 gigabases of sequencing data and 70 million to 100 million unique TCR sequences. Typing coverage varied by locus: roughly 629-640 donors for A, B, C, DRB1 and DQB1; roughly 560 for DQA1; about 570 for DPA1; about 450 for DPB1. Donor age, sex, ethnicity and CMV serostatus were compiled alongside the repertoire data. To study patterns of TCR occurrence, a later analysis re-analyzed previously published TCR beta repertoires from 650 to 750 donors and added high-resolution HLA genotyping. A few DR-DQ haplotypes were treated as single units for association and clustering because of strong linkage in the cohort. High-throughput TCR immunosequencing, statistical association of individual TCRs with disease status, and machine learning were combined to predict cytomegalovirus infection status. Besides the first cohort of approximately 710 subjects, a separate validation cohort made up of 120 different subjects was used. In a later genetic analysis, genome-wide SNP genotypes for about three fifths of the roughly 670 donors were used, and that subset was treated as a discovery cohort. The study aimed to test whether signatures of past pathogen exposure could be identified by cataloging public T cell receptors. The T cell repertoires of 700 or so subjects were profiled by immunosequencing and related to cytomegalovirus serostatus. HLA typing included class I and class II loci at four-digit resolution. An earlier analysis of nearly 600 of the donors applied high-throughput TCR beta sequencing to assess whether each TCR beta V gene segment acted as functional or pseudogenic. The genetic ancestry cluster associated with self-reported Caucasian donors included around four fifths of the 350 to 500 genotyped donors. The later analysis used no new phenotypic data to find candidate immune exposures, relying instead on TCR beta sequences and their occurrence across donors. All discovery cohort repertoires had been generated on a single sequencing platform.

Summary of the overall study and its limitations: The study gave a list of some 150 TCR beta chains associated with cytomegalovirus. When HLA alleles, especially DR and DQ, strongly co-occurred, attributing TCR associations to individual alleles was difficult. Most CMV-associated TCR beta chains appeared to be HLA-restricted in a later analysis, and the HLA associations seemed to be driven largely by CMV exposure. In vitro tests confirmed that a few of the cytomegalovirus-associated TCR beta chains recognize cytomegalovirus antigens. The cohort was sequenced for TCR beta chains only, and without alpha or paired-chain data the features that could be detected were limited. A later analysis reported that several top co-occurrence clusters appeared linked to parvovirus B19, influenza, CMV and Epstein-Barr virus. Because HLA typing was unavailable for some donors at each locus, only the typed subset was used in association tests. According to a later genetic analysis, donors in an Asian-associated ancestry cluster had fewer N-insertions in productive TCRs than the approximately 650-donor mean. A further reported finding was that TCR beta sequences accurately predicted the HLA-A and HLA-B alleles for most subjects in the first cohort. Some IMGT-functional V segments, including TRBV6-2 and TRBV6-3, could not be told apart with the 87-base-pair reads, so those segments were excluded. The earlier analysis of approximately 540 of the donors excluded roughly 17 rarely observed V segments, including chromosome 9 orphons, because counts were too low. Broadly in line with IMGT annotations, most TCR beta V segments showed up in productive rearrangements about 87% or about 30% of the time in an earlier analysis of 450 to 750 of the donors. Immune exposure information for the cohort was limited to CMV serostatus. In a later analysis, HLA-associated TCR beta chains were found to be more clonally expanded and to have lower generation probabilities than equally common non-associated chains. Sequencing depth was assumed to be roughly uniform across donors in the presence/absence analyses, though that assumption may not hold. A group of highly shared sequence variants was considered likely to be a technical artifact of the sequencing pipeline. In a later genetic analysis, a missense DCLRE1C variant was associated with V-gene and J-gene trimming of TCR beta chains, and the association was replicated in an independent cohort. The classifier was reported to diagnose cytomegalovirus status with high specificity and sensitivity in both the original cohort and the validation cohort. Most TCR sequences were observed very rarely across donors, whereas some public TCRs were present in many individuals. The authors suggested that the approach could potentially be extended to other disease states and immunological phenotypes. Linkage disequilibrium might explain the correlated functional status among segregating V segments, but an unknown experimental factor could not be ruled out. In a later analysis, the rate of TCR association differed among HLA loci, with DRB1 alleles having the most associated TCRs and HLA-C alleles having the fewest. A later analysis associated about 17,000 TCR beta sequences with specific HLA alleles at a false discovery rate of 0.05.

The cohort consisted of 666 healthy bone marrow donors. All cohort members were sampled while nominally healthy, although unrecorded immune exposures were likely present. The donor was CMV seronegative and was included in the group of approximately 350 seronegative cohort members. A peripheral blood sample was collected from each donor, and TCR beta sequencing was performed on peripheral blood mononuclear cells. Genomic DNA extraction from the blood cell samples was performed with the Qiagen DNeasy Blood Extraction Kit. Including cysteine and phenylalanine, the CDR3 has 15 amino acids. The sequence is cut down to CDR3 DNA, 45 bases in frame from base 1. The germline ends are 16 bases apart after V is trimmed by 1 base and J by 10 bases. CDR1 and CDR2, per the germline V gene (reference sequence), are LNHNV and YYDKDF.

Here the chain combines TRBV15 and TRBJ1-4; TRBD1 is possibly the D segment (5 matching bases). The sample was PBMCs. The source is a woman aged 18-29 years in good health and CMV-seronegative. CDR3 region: CATSRARDGGGKLFF. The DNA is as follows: TGTGCCACCAGCAGAGCCCGCGACGGGGGAGGAAAACTGTTTTTT.